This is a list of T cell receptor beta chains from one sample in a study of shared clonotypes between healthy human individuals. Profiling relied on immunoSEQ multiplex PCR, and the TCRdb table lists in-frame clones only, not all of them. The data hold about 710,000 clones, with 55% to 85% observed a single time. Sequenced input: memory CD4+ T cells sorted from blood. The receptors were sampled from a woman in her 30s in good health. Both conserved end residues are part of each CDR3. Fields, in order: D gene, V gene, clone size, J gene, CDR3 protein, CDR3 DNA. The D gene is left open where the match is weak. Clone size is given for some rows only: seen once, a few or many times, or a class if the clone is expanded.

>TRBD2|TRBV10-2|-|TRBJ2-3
CASSLAGVGDTQYF
TGCGCCAGCAGCCTAGCGGGAGTGGGAGATACGCAGTATTTT
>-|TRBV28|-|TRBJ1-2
CASSPVDRRPLYGYTF
TGTGCCAGCAGTCCCGTAGACAGGAGGCCCCTCTATGGCTACACCTTC
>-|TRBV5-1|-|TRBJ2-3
CASSLTVGGTDTQYF
TGCGCCAGCAGCTTGACAGTTGGAGGCACAGATACGCAGTATTTT
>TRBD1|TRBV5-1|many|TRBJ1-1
CASSPGTGGTEAFF
TGCGCCAGCAGCCCTGGGACAGGGGGAACTGAAGCTTTCTTT
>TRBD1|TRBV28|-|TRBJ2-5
CASSFYRGEGTQYF
TGTGCCAGCAGTTTCTACAGGGGCGAGGGGACCCAGTACTTC
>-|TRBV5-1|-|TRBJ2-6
CASSSRDIYSSSGANVLTF
TGCGCCAGCAGCTCCCGGGACATATACTCCTCCTCAGGGGCCAACGTCCTGACTTTC
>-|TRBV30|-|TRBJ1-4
CAWSIRRNEKLFF
TGTGCCTGGAGTATAAGGAGAAATGAAAAACTGTTTTTT
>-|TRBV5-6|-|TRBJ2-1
CASSWALGGDEQFF
TGTGCCAGCAGCTGGGCCCTAGGCGGCGATGAGCAGTTCTTC
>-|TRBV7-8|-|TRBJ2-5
CASSFPWGGQETQYF
TGTGCCAGCAGCTTCCCATGGGGCGGCCAAGAGACCCAGTACTTC
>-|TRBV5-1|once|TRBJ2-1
CASSWSRPSYNEQFF
TGCGCCAGCAGCTGGTCCCGTCCGTCCTACAATGAGCAGTTCTTC
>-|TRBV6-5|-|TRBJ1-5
CASSNKPEGNQPQHF
TGTGCCAGCAGTAACAAGCCCGAGGGGAATCAGCCCCAGCATTTT
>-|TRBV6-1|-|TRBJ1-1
CASRRGGNTEAFF
TGTGCCAGCAGGCGAGGGGGGAACACTGAAGCTTTCTTT
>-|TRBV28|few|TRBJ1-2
CASSRDNSYGYTF
TGTGCCAGCAGCCGGGACAACTCCTATGGCTACACCTTC
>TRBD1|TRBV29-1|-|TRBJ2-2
CSTRQGTNTGELFF
TGCAGCACGAGACAGGGGACGAACACCGGGGAGCTGTTTTTT
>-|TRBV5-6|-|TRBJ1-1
CASSRRGYSTEAFF
TGTGCCAGCAGCCGAAGGGGGTATAGCACTGAAGCTTTCTTT
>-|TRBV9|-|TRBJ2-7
CASSVGDGSYEQYF
TGTGCCAGCAGCGTTGGGGACGGTTCCTACGAGCAGTACTTC
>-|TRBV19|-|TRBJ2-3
CASSPPESTDTQYF
TGTGCCAGTAGTCCCCCCGAGAGCACAGATACGCAGTATTTT
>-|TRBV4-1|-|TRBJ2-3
CASSQDLSGTGNTDTQYF
TGCGCCAGCAGCCAAGATTTGAGTGGAACGGGAAACACAGATACGCAGTATTTT
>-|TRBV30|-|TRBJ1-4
CAAGRDGGGKLFF
TGTGCCGCAGGGAGGGATGGAGGAGGGAAACTGTTTTTT
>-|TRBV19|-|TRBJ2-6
CASSQQGAGANVLTF
TGTGCCAGTAGCCAACAGGGCGCTGGGGCCAACGTCCTGACTTTC